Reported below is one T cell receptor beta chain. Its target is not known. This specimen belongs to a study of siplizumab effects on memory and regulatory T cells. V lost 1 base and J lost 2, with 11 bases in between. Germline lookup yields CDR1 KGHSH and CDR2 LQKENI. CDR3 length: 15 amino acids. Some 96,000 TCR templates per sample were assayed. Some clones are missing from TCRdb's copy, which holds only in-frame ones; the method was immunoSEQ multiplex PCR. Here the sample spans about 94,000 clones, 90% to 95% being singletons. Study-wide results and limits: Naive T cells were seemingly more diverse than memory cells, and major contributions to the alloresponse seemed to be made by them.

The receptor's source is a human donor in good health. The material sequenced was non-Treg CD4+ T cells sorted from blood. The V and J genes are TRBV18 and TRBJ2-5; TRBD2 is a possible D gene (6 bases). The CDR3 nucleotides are TGTGCCAGCTCACCACTGGGGGGAGTACAAGAGACCCAGTACTTC. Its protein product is CASSPLGGVQETQYF. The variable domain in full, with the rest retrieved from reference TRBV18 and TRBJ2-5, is NAGVMQNPRHLVRRRGQEARLRCSPMKGHSHVYWYRQLPEEGLKFMVYLQKENIIDESGMPKERFSAEFPKEGPSILRIQQVVRGDSAAYFCASSPLGGVQETQYFGPGTRLLVL.